This T cell receptor beta chain was sequenced in a study of CD8+ T cells in alopecia areata. The treatment here: oral pan-JAK inhibitor, 5-10 mg twice daily. Lesional scalp punch biopsies and peripheral blood came from alopecia areata patients. CDR3 length: 17 residues. Germline CDR1 and CDR2: SGHTA and FQGNSA. Trimming removed 2 bases from V and 5 bases from J; junction bases left unmatched: 11. RNA was isolated and reverse transcribed to cDNA, the sequencing template. The method was immunoSEQ multiplex PCR; TCRdb's version includes in-frame clones alone and lacks a portion of them. The data contain several thousand clones, more than 60% of them seen just once; the ten biggest clones take up approximately 4.7%.

The sequence was obtained from a human donor with alopecia areata. Specimen: skin, collected at week 24, from a patient treated with tofacitinib. The chain links TRBV7-2 to TRBJ2-5; 10 bases are a match to TRBD2. For the CDR3, the DNA is TGTGCCAGCAGCTTAAGAAAGCGGGGGGGCCGTACCGAGACCCAGTACTTC. Amino acid sequence: CASSLRKRGGRTETQYF. Variable domain in full (rest from reference TRBV7-2 and TRBJ2-5): GAGVSQSPSNKVTEKGKDVELRCDPISGHTALYWYRQSLGQGLEFLIYFQGNSAPDKSGLPSDRFSAERTGGSVSTLTIQRTQQEDSAVYLCASSLRKRGGRTETQYFGPGTRLLVL.